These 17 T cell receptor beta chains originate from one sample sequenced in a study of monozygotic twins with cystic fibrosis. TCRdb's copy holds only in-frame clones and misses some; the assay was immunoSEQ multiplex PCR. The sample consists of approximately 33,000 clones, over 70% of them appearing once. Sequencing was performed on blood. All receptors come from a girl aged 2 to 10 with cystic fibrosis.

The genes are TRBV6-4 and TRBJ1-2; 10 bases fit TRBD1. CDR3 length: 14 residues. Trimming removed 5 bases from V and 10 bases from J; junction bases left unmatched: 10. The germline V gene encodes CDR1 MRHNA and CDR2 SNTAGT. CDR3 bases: TGTGCCAGCAGTTCCACTCCGGGACAGGGGCTCTACACCTTC. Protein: CASSSTPGQGLYTF.

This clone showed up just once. This CDR3 reads CASSSSPKRTTQETQYF. The CDR3 DNA reads as TGTGCCAGCAGCTCTTCCCCCAAGCGGACGACTCAAGAGACCCAGTACTTC. This chain joins TRBV7-2 and TRBJ2-5; the D gene is possibly TRBD2 (5 bases). Germline assignment: CDR1 SGHTA and CDR2 FQGNSA. CDR3 length equals 17 residues. Trimming left V 4 bases short and J 2 bases short, with 20 bases between.

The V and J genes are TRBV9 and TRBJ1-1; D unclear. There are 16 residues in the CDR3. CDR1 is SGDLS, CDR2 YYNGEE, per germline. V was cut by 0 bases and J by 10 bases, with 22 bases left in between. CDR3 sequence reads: CASSVDPTPNLGAAFF. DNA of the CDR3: TGTGCCAGCAGCGTAGACCCCACCCCAAACTTAGGTGCAGCTTTCTTT.

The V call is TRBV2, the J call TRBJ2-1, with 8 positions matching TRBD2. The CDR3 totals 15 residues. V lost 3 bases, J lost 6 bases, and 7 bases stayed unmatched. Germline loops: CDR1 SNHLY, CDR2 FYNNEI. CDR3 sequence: CASSEERGGTNEQFF. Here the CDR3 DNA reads TGTGCCAGCAGTGAGGAGCGCGGGGGGACCAATGAGCAGTTCTTC. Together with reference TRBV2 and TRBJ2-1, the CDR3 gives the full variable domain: EPEVTQTPSHQVTQMGQEVILRCVPISNHLYFYWYRQILGQKVEFLVSFYNNEISEKSEIFDDQFSVERPDGSNFTLKIRSTKLEDSAMYFCASSEERGGTNEQFFGPGTRLTVL.

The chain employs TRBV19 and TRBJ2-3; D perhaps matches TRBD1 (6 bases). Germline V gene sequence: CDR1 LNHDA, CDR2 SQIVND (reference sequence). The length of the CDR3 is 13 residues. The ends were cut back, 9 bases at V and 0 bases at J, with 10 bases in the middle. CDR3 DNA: TGTGCCAGCCGGACAGCTAGCACAGATACGCAGTATTTT. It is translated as CASRTASTDTQYF.

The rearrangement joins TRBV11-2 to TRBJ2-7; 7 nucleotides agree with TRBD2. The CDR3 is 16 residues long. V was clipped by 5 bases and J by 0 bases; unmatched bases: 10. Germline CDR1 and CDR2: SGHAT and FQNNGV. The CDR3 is CASSNPWAGDSYEQYF. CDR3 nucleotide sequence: TGTGCCAGCAGCAACCCTTGGGCGGGGGACTCCTACGAGCAGTACTTC.

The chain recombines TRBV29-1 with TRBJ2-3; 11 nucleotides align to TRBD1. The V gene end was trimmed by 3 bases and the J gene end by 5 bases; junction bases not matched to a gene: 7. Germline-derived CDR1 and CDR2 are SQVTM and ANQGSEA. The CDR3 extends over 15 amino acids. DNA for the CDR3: TGCAGCGTTGACCCGGACAGGGGGCTTGAAGATACGCAGTATTTT. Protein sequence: CSVDPDRGLEDTQYF.

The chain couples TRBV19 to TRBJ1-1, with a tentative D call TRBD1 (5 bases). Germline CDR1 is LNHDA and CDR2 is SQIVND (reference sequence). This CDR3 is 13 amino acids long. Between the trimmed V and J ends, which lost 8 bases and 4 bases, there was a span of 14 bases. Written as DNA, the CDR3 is TGTGCCAGTGTCCTAGGGGACGGCACTGAAGCTTTCTTT. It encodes CASVLGDGTEAFF.

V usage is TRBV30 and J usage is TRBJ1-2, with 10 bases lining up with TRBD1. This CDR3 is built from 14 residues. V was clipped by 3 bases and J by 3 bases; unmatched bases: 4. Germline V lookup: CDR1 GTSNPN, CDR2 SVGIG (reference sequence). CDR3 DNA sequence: TGTGCCTGGAGAGGACAGGGGGGGCACTATGGCTACACCTTC. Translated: CAWRGQGGHYGYTF.

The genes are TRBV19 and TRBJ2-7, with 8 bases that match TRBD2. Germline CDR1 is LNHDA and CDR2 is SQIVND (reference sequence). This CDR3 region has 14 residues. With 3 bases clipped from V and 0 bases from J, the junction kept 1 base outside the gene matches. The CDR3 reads CASSIGRGSYEQYF. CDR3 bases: TGTGCCAGTAGTATCGGGAGGGGCTCCTACGAGCAGTACTTC. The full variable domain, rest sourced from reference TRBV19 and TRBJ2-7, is DGGITQSPKYLFRKEGQNVTLSCEQNLNHDAMYWYRQDPGQGLRLIYYSQIVNDFQKGDIAEGYSVSREKKESFPLTVTSAQKNPTAFYLCASSIGRGSYEQYFGPGTRLTVT.

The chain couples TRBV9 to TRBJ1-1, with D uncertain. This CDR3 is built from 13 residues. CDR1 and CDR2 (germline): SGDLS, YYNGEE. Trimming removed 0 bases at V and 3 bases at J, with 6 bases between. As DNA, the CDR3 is TGTGCCAGCAGCGTAGGTCGTGACACTGAAGCTTTCTTT. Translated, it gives CASSVGRDTEAFF.

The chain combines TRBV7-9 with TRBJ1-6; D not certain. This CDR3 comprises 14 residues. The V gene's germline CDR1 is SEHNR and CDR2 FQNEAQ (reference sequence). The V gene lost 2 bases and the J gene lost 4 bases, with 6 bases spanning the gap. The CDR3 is CASSLRVYNSPLHF. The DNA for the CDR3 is TGTGCCAGCAGCTTACGGGTTTATAATTCACCCCTCCACTTT.

This chain's CDR3 is CASSSGQHYGYTF. In DNA, the CDR3 is TGTGCCAGCAGTTCGGGACAGCACTATGGCTACACCTTC. The genes are TRBV27 and TRBJ1-2, with 7 bases fitting TRBD1. The CDR3 loop spans 13 amino acids. With 4 bases clipped from V and 3 bases from J, the junction kept 2 bases outside the gene matches. CDR1 MNHEY and CDR2 SMNVEV come from the germline V gene (reference sequence).

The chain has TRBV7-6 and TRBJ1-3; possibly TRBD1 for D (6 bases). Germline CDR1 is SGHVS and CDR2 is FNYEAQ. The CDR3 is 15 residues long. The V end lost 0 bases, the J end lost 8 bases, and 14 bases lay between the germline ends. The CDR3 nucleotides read TGTGCCAGCAGCTTAGCGACAGGACTACGGGACACCATATATTTT. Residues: CASSLATGLRDTIYF.

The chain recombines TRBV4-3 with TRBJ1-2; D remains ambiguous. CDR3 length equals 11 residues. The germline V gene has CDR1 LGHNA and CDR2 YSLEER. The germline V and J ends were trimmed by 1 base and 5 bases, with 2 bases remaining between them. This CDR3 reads CASSQGYGYTF. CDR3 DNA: TGCGCCAGCAGCCAAGGGTATGGCTACACCTTC.

As DNA, the CDR3 is TGTGCCTGGAGGAGACAGGGGGGCTCTGGAAACACCATATATTTT. This gives the protein CAWRRQGGSGNTIYF. The V call is TRBV30, the J call TRBJ1-3, with 9 bases identical to TRBD1. After removal of 3 bases from V and 0 bases from J, the junction contained 3 bases not matched to a gene. The CDR3 contains 15 residues. Germline CDR1 GTSNPN, CDR2 SVGIG (reference sequence).

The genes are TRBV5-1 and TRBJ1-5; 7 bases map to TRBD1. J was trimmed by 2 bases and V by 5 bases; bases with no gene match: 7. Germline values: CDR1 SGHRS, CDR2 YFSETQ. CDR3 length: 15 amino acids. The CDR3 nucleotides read TGCGCCAGCAGACGGACCACAGGGGGCAATCAGCCCCAGCATTTT. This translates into CASRRTTGGNQPQHF.